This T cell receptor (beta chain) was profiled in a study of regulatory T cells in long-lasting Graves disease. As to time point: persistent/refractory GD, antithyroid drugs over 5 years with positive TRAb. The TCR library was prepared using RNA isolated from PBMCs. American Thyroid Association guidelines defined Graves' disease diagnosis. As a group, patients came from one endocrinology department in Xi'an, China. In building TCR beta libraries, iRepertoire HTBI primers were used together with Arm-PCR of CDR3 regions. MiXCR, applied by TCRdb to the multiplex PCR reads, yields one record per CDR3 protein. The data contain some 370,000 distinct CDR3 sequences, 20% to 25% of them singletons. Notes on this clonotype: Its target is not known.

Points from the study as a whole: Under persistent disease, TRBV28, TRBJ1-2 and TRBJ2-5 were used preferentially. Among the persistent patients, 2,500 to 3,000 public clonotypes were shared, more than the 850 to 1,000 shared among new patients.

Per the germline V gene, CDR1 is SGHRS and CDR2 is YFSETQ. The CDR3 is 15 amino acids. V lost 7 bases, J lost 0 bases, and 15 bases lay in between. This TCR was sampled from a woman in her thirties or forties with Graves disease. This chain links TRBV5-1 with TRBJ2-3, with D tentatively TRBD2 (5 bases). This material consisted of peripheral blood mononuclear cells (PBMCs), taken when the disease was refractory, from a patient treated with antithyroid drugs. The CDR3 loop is CASRSSAGSTDTQYF. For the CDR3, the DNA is TGCGCCAGCCGATCCTCTGCGGGCAGCACAGATACGCAGTATTTT.